Listed below are T cell receptor beta chains from one sample, sequenced in a study of CD8+CD57+ T cells in acquired aplastic anemia. TCRdb called the reads again in MiXCR, with one record for every CDR3 protein. Of about 200,000 distinct CDR3 sequences listed, less than 75% are singletons. What was sequenced was sorted CD4+, CD8+, or CD8+CD57+ T cells (not recorded which) from PBMCs. The receptors were gathered from a human donor with aplastic anemia. CDR3s include the opening cysteine and the closing phenylalanine or tryptophan. D genes are given only for firm matches. Only part of the rows carry a size: once, few, many, or a class if the clone is expanded.

size	V	J	D	DNA	CDR3
-	TRBV7-2	TRBJ1-1	-	TGCGCCAGCAGCCCCAACAGGGTGAGCACTGAAGCTTTCTTT	CASSPNRVSTEAFF
-	TRBV20-1	TRBJ1-5	-	TGCAGTGCTAGCGACAAGGAGTATCAGCCCCAGCATTTT	CSASDKEYQPQHF
-	TRBV10-2	TRBJ1-5	-	TGCGCCAGCAGGGGATGGAGTAGCAATCAGCCCCAGCATTTT	CASRGWSSNQPQHF
-	TRBV10-3	TRBJ1-1	-	TGTGCCATCATGGGACACCTGAACACTGAAGCTTTCTTT	CAIMGHLNTEAFF
few	TRBV29-1	TRBJ2-7	-	TGCAGCGTTGTTGGCGCAGCAGCCTACGAGCAGTACTTC	CSVVGAAAYEQYF
few	TRBV7-9	TRBJ1-2	-	TGTGCCAGCAGCCGCGGCGCCGAAGGCTACACCTTC	CASSRGAEGYTF
-	TRBV20-1	TRBJ2-7	-	TGCAGTGCTAGAGCGGCCGGGACTGACTCCTACGAGCAGTACTTC	CSARAAGTDSYEQYF
-	TRBV5-1	TRBJ2-5	-	TGCGCCAGCAGCTCGGCACGAGTTCCCCAAGAGACCCAGTACTTC	CASSSARVPQETQYF
-	TRBV19	TRBJ1-5	TRBD1	TGTGCCAGTAACCTGGACAGGAGCCAGCCCCAGCATTTT	CASNLDRSQPQHF
few	TRBV7-2	TRBJ2-5	-	TGTGCCAGCAGCTTAGCATCGGCGCTCAATTTACGAGAGACCCAGTACTTC	CASSLASALNLRETQYF
-	TRBV15	TRBJ1-3	-	TGTGCCACCGGGGGCAGGAGCCACTCTGGAAACACCATATATTTT	CATGGRSHSGNTIYF
-	TRBV5-1	TRBJ1-6	-	TGCGCCAGCAGCAACTTGGCCCTTACGAATTCACCCCTCCACTTT	CASSNLALTNSPLHF
-	TRBV7-2	TRBJ1-6	-	TGTGCCAGCAGCTGGGGACGATACTCACCCCTCCACTTT	CASSWGRYSPLHF
-	TRBV5-1	TRBJ2-7	TRBD2	TGTGCCAGCAGACTGCGGGGGGCCTCATACGGGGAGCAGTACTTC	CASRLRGASYGEQYF
-	TRBV2	TRBJ1-2	-	TGTGCCAGCAGTGAGCAGGGAGACTATGGCTACACCTTC	CASSEQGDYGYTF
-	TRBV5-8	TRBJ2-7	-	TGTGCCAGCAGCTTCACGACACCCGCTGGGGGGTACGAGCAGTACTTC	CASSFTTPAGGYEQYF